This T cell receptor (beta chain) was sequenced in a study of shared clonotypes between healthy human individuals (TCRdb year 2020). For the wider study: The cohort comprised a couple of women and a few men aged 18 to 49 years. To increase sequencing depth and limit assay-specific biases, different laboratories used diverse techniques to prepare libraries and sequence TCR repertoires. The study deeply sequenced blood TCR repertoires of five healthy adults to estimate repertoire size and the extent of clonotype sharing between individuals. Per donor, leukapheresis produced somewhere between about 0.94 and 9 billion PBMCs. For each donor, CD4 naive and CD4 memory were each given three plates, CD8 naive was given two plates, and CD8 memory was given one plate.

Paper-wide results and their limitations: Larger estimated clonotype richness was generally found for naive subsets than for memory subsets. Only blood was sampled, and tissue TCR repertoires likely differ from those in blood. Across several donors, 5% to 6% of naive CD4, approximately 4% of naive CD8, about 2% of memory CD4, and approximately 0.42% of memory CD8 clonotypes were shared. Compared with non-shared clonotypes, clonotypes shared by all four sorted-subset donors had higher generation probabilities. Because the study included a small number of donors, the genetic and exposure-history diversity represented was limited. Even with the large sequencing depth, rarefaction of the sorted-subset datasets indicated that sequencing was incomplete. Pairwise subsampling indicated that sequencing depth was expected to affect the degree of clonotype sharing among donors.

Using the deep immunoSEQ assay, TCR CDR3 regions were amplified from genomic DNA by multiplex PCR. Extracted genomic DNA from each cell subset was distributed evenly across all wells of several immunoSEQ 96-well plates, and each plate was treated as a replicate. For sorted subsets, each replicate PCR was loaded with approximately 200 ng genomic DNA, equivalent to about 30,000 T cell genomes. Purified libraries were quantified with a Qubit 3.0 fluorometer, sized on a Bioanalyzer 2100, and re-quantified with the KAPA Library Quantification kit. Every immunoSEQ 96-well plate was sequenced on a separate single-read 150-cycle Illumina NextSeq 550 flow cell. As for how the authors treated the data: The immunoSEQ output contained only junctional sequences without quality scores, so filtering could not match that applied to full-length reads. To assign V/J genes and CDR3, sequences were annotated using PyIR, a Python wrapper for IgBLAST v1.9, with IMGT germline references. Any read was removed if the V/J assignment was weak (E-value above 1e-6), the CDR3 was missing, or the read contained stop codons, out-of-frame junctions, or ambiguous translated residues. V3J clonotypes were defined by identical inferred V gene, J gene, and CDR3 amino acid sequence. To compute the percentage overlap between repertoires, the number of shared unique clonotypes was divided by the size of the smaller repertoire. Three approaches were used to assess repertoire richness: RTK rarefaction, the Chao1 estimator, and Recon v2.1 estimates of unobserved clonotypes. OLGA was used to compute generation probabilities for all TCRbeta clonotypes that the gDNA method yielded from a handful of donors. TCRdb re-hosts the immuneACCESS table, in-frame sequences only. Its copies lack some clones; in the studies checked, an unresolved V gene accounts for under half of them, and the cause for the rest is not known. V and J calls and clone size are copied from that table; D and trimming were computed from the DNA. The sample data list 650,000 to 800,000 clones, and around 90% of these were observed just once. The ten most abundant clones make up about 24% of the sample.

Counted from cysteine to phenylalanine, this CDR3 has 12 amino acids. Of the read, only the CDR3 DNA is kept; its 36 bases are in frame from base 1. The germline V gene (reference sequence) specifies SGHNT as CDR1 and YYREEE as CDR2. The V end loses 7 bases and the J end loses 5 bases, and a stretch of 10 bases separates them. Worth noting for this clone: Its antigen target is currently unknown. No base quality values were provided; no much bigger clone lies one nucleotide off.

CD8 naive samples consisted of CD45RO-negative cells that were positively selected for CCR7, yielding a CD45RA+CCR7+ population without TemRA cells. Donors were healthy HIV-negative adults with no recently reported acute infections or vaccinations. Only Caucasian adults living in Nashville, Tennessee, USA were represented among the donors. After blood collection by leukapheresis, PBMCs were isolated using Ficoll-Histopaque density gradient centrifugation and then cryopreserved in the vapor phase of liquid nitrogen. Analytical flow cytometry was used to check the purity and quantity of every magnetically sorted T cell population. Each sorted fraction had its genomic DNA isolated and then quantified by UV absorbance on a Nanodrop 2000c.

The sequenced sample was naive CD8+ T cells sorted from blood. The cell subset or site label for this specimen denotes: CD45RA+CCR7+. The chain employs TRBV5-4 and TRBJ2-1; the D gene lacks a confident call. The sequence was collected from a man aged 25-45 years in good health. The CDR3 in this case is CASSPGHNEQFF. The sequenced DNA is TGTGCCAGCTCCCCCGGGCACAATGAGCAGTTCTTC.